This T cell receptor beta chain appears in the sequencing data of a study of blood T cell repertoires in COVID-19. Produced via immunoSEQ multiplex PCR; TCRdb's table is partial and in-frame only. The table has 200,000 to 300,000 clones, about 87% seen once. This receptor was identified in a woman aged 35 to 49 with acute COVID-19. The sample comprised PBMCs or T cells enriched from blood (not recorded which).

CDR3 in amino acids: CASSRTGNYGYTF. Here the CDR3 DNA reads TGTGCCAGCAGCCGGACAGGGAACTATGGCTACACCTTC. This chain connects TRBV5-4 to TRBJ1-2; 8 bases line up with TRBD1. Germline CDR1 SGHNT, CDR2 YYREEE (reference sequence). V dropped 4 bases and J dropped 2; count of bases not matched to a gene: 1. CDR3 length: 13 residues.